This entry is about one TCR beta chain. Its antigen is not identified. The data were taken from a study of shared clonotypes between healthy human individuals. Germline loops: CDR1 SGHRS, CDR2 YFSETQ. Trimming stripped 4 bases from V and 0 bases from J, with 2 bases between. The CDR3 loop spans 11 amino acids. Study-level findings and limits: Rarefaction demonstrated incomplete sorted-subset sequencing despite large depth. Relative to memory subsets, naive subsets generally showed larger estimated richness.

CD45RO-negative cells were positively selected for CCR7, leaving out terminally differentiated effector memory CD45RA+ cells. Only in-frame clones appear in the TCRdb table, and some are missing; sequencing was by immunoSEQ multiplex PCR. The sample has around 2.1 million clones, about 93% seen once. Material: naive CD8+ T cells from PBMCs. This sequence was found in a man between 18 and 35 years old in good health. Some clones in this sample may be carry-over from other donors' samples. The chain couples TRBV5-1 to TRBJ2-7; D is undetermined. The CDR3 loop is CASSVSYEQYF. CDR3 DNA sequence: TGCGCCAGCAGCGTCTCCTACGAGCAGTACTTC.